The clone carrying this T cell receptor (beta chain) has only one observation. Its antigen is not identified. This could be a read error, since a much larger clone is one nucleotide away. Amplification of TCR alpha and beta CDR3 regions from RNA used iRepertoire nested multiplex PCR. Tissue mRNA or PBMC total RNA, about 95-450 ng, went into one-step reverse transcription and amplification. TCRdb re-called the multiplex PCR reads with MiXCR, one entry per CDR3 protein. The sample lists more than 95,000 distinct CDR3 sequences, about 28% occurring once. Germline values: CDR1 MNHEY, CDR2 SMNVEV (reference sequence). V shed 6 bases and J shed 8 bases, with 10 bases lying between them. This CDR3 spans 12 amino acids. This sample was taken from a study of glioma-infiltrating T cells. General study findings and limits: Gliomas, especially low-grade, showed above-expected tissue-blood divergence; non-neoplastic patients showed below.

The chain uses TRBV27 and TRBJ2-2, with D unclear. What was sequenced was glioma tissue, nonneoplastic brain tissue, or PBMCs (not recorded which). This clonotype was obtained from a human donor with low-grade glioma or glioblastoma, undergoing nonglioma brain surgery, or in good health (not recorded which). The CDR3 here is CASSTSGGELFF. CDR3 nucleotides: TGTGCCAGCAGCACGTCGGGTGGGGAGCTGTTTTTT.